The clone carrying this T cell receptor beta chain was found many times. The CDR3 length is 15 residues. Germline V gene sequence: CDR1 LGHDT, CDR2 YNNKEL (reference sequence). V gave up 1 base and J gave up 3 bases, with 12 bases separating them. Researchers amplified the TCR beta CDR3 regions from RNA transcripts. TCR CDR3 underwent first-round RT-PCR with the HTBI primer set. From the multiplex PCR reads, TCRdb called clonotypes with MiXCR, one entry per CDR3 protein. The table includes roughly 640,000 distinct CDR3 sequences, 15% to 20% detected once. This specimen comes from a study of T cells in Graves' hyperthyroidism and ophthalmopathy.

The TCR sequence derives from a woman aged 40 to 50 with Graves' ophthalmopathy. The rearrangement joins TRBV3-1 to TRBJ2-5; D uncertain. The sequencing input was blood. In nucleotides, the CDR3 is TGTGCCAGCAGCCAAGGGACCATCCCCAAAGAGACCCAGTACTTC. Protein sequence: CASSQGTIPKETQYF.